This note documents a single T cell receptor (beta chain) sequence. Amplification targeted TCR beta CDR3 regions from RNA transcripts. HTBI primers were employed in a first-round RT-PCR of the TCR CDR3. TCRdb re-analysed the multiplex PCR reads in MiXCR, keeping a single row per CDR3 protein. The table includes fewer than 600,000 distinct CDR3 sequences, around 14% detected once. Uncontrolled infection, other autoimmune disease, pregnancy or lactation led to exclusion. This entry belongs to a study of T cells in Graves' hyperthyroidism and ophthalmopathy. V lost 6 bases, J lost 5 bases, and 16 bases stayed unmatched. The CDR3 consists of 17 residues. The germline gives CDR1 MNHNS, CDR2 SASEGT.

The genes are TRBV6-1 and TRBJ1-1; 9 nucleotides line up with TRBD1. Input material: blood. The TCR sequence derives from a woman aged 18-29 years with Graves' hyperthyroidism. CDR3 region: CASRKSPQQGALTEAFF. The DNA of the CDR3 is TGTGCCAGCAGAAAATCCCCTCAACAGGGGGCGCTTACTGAAGCTTTCTTT.